The 6 T cell receptor beta chains presented below share a single source sample, sequenced in a study of stem cell transplantation in POMP-related autoinflammatory disease (dated by TCRdb to the early 2020s). Libraries were prepared through the immunoSEQ multiplex PCR assay. Drawn from immuneACCESS, this table holds only the in-frame rearrangements with V and J called that TCRdb kept. Clones are partly lost; checked studies trace under half to an unresolved V gene and leave the rest unexplained. The sample records some 70,000 clones, about nine tenths of which are singletons. Together, the top ten hold 0.5% to 0.85% of the sample. In the paper's terms, the time point label means: after hematopoietic stem cell transplant. The specimen comprised CD4+ T cells from PBMCs, sampled after stem cell transplantation. These receptors were obtained from a human patient with POMP-related autoinflammation and immune dysregulation (PRAID). After a transplant, some T cells may have been passed on by the graft donor.

The chain employs TRBV27 and TRBJ1-1; D not certain. The length of the CDR3 is 13 residues. Germline V CDR1 and CDR2: MNHEY, SMNVEV (reference sequence). V dropped 7 bases and J dropped 0 bases, with 9 bases sitting between them. The DNA for the CDR3 is TGTGCCAGCAAAACGGGATTGAACACTGAAGCTTTCTTT. It specifies CASKTGLNTEAFF.

This clone has a single count. The rearrangement joins TRBV3-1 (or the pseudogene TRBV3-2) to TRBJ2-3, with D possibly being TRBD1 (6 bases). V gave up 1 base and J gave up 6 bases, with 11 bases separating them. CDR1 is LGHDT, CDR2 YNNKEL, per germline (reference sequence). The CDR3 length is 14 residues. In DNA, the CDR3 is TGTGCCAGCAGCCAAGTGGGCAGGGGTGATACGCAGTATTTT. Amino acids: CASSQVGRGDTQYF.

The V call is TRBV5-1, the J call TRBJ2-7; D not certain. The V gene's germline CDR1 is SGHRS and CDR2 YFSETQ. V was pared by 3 bases and J by 2 bases, with 9 bases between. The CDR3 is made up of 13 amino acids. This CDR3 reads CASSSTSPYEQYF. CDR3 coding DNA: TGCGCCAGCAGCTCGACAAGCCCCTACGAGCAGTACTTC.

The chain joins TRBV6-5 to TRBJ1-3; D gene uncertain. This CDR3 is built from 15 residues. Between the trimmed V and J ends, which lost 8 bases and 0 bases, there was a span of 14 bases. In germline, CDR1 is MNHEY, CDR2 SVGAGI. CDR3 coding DNA: TGTGCCAGCTCACTGGTACGGATCTCTGGAAACACCATATATTTT. Residues: CASSLVRISGNTIYF.

The rearrangement links TRBV11-2 to TRBJ1-6; D not resolved. CDR3 length: 16 residues. From germline, CDR1 is SGHAT and CDR2 FQNNGV. V gave up 2 bases and J gave up 6 bases, with 14 bases separating them. The CDR3 reads CASSLLRGVGNSPLHF. In DNA, the CDR3 is TGTGCCAGCAGCTTACTCAGAGGAGTGGGTAATTCACCCCTCCACTTT.

This sequence joins TRBV2 and TRBJ2-5, with D tentatively TRBD2 (6 bases). Germline assignment: CDR1 SNHLY and CDR2 FYNNEI. The CDR3 spans 12 residues. The germline V and J ends were trimmed by 7 bases and 1 base, with 7 bases remaining between them. CDR3: CASNSGQETQYF. The CDR3 DNA is TGTGCCAGCAATAGCGGCCAAGAGACCCAGTACTTC.